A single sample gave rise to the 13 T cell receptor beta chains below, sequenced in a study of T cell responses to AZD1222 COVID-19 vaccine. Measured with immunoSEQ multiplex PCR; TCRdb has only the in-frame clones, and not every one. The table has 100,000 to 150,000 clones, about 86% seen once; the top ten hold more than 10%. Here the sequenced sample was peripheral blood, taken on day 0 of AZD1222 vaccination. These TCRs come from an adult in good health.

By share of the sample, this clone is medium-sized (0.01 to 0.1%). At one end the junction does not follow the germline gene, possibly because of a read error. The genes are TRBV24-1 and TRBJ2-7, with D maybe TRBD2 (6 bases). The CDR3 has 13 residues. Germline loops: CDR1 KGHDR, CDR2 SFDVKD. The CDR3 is CATSAGDSNEQYF. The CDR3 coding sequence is TGTGCCACCAGTGCGGGAGACTCCAACGAGCAGTACTTC.

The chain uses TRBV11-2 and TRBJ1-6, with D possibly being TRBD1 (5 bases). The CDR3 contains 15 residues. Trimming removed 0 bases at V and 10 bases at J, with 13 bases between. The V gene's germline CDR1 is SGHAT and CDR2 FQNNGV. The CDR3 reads CASSLEWGIGSPLHF. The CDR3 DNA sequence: TGTGCCAGCAGCTTAGAATGGGGCATAGGCTCACCCCTCCACTTT.

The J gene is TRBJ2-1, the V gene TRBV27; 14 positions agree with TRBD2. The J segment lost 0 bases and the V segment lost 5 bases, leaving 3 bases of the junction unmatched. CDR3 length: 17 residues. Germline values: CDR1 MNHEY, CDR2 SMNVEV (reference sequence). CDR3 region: CASSPTSGRASYNEQFF. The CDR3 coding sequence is TGTGCCAGCAGTCCGACTAGCGGGAGGGCCTCCTACAATGAGCAGTTCTTC.

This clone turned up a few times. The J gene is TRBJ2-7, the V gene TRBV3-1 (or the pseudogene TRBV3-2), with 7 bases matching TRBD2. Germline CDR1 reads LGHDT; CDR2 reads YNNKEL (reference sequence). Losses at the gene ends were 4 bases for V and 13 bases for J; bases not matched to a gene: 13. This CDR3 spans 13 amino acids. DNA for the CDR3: TGTGCCAGCAGCCCACTAGCGCGGGGCTTTCCATACTTC. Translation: CASSPLARGFPYF.

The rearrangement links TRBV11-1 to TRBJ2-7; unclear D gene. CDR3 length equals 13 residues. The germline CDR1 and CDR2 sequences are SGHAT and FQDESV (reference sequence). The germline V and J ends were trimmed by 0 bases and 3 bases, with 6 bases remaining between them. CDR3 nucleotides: TGTGCCAGCAGCTTAGCACGGCACTACGAGCAGTACTTC. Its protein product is CASSLARHYEQYF.

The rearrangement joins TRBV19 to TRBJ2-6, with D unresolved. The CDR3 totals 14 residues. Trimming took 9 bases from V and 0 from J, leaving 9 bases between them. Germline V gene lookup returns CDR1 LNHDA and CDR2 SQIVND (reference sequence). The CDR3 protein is CASQEYSGANVLTF. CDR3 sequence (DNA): TGTGCCAGCCAAGAGTACTCTGGGGCCAACGTCCTGACTTTC.

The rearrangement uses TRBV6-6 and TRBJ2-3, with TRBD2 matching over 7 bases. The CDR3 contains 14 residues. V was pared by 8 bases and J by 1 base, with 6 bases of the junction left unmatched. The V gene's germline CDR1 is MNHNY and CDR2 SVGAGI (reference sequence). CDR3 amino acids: CASSSGGGTDTQYF. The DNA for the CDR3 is TGTGCCAGCTCCTCTGGGGGGGGCACAGATACGCAGTATTTT.

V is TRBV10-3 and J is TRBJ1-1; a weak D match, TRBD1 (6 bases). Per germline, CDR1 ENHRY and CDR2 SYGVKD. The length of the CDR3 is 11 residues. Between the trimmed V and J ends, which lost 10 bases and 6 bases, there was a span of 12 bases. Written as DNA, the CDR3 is TGTGCCACCACAGGGACCTCTGAAGCTTTCTTT. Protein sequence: CATTGTSEAFF.

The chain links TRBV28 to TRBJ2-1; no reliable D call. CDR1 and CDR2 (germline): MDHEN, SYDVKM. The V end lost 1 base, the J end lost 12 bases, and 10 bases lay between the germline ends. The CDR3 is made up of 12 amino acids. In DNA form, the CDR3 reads TGTGCCAGCAGTTTATCGTATTACGCGCAGTTCTTC. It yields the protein CASSLSYYAQFF.

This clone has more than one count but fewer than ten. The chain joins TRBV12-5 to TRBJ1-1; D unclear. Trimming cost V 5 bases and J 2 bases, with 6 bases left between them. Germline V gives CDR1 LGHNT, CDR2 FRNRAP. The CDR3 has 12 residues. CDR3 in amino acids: CASGRGNTEAFF. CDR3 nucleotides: TGTGCTAGTGGTCGCGGTAACACTGAAGCTTTCTTT.

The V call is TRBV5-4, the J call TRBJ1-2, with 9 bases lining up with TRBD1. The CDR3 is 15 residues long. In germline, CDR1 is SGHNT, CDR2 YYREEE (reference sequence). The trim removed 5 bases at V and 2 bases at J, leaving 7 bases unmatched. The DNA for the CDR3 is TGTGCCAGCAGATACTCCGGGACAGGGAACTATGGCTACACCTTC. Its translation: CASRYSGTGNYGYTF.

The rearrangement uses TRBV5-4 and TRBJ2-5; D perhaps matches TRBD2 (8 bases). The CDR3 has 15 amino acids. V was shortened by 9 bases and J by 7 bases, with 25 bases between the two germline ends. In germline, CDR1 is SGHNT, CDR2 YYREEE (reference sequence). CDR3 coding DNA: TGTGCCACCGTGACAGGGAACAATCGGGAGGGGACCCAGTACTTC. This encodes CATVTGNNREGTQYF.

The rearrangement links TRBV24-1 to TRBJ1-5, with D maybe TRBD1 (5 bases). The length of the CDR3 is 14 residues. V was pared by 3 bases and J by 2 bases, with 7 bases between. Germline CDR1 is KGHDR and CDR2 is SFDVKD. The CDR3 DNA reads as TGTGCCACCAGTGATGCGGGGGGCAATCAGCCCCAGCATTTT. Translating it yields CATSDAGGNQPQHF.